This TCR beta chain was documented in a study of blood T cell repertoires in COVID-19 (dated by TCRdb to about 2020). About the investigation overall: Collaborator samples came from the United States, Italy and Spain and covered acute and convalescent phases of COVID-19. The samples were drawn from the first 160 participants of the ongoing ImmuneRACE study and from 1,254 subjects provided by 6 global collaborators. The material from the prospective study consisted of cDNA or gDNA derived from T cells, B-cell-depleted T cells, or PBMCs. Where available, HLA class I and class II types were obtained from metadata supplied by the sample provider rather than from assay-based typing. Nearly every sample came with metadata listing a de-identified subject ID, COVID-19 status, age in years and sex. The repertoires were released in a freely available public database meant as a resource for research on the immune response to SARS-CoV-2. The dataset comprised deeply sampled blood TCRbeta repertoires from subjects exposed to, actively infected with, or recovered from COVID-19. Findings and caveats that apply to the study as a whole: The quantity of clinical and demographic metadata differed by source and by participant and was supplied without curation.

TCRbeta CDR3 regions were amplified from genomic DNA using the immunoSEQ Assay, a bias-controlled multiplex PCR. On the authors' methods: Nucleated cell counts per sample were estimated from amplification of reference gene primers within the assay. To quantify the absolute abundance of each unique TCRbeta CDR3 rearrangement, sequence reads were collapsed and filtered. For each sample, productive Simpson clonality was calculated as the square root of Simpson's diversity index over productive rearrangements. TCRdb took over this immuneACCESS table, retaining in-frame rearrangements with V and J assigned. Such tables are incomplete; in checked studies, under half of the missing clones stem from an unresolved V gene, and the remainder is unexplained. V and J calls and clone size come straight from that table; D and trimming were deduced from the DNA. Here the sample has more than 110,000 clones; approximately 86% occur a single time. Around 5% of the sample comes from the top ten.

Clipping removes 2 bases from V and 2 bases from J, with 7 as the unmatched junction base count. Inclusive of the bounding cysteine and phenylalanine, the CDR3 is 16 residues long. The retained sequence is limited to the CDR3, 48 bases, with the frame set at the first base. Via the germline V gene, CDR1 is LGHNA and CDR2 YNFKEQ. Whole blood was collected in K2EDTA tubes by collaborating institutions according to the institutions' own protocols. For TCRbeta analysis, collaborators shipped samples in one of three forms: frozen whole blood, isolated PBMCs, or DNA extracted from either of those sample types. On this clone itself: Its antigen has not been determined. There are no base qualities to consult, and no much larger clone falls within one base.

This TCR was sampled from a human donor in a cohort sampled during active COVID-19. Recombination connected TRBV4-2 to TRBJ2-5; the central 8 bases match TRBD2. Sequencing was done on a sample of peripheral blood. The CDR3 corresponds to CASSQTGTRGQETQYF. The nucleotide sequence is TGTGCCAGCAGCCAAACCGGGACTAGGGGTCAAGAGACCCAGTACTTC.